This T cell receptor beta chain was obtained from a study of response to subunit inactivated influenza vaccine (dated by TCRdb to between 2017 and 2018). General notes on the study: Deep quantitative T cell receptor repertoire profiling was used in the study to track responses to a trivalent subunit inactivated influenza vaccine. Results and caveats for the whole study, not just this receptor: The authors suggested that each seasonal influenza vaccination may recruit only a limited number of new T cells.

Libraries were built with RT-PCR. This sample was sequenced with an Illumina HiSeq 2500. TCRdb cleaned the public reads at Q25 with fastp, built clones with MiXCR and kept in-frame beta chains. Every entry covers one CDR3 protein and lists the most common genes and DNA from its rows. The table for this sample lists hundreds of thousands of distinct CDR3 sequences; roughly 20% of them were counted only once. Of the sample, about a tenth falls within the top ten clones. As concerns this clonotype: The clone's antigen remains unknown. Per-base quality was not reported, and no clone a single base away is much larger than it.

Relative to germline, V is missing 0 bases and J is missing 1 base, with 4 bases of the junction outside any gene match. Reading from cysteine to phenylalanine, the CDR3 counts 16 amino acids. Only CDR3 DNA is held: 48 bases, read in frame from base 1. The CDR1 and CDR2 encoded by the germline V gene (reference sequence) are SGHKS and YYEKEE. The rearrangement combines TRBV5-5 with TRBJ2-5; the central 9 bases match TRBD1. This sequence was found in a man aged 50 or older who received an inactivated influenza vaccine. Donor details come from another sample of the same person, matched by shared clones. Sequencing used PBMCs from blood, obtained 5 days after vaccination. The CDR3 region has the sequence CASSLGDRASQETQYF. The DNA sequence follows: TGTGCCAGCAGCTTGGGGGACAGGGCTTCCCAAGAGACCCAGTACTTC. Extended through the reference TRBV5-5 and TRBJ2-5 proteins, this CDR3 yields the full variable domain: DAGVTQSPTHLIKTRGQQVTLRCSPISGHKSVSWYQQVLGQGPQFIFQYYEKEERGRGNFPDRFSARQFPNYSSELNVNALLLGDSALYLCASSLGDRASQETQYFGPGTRLLVL.